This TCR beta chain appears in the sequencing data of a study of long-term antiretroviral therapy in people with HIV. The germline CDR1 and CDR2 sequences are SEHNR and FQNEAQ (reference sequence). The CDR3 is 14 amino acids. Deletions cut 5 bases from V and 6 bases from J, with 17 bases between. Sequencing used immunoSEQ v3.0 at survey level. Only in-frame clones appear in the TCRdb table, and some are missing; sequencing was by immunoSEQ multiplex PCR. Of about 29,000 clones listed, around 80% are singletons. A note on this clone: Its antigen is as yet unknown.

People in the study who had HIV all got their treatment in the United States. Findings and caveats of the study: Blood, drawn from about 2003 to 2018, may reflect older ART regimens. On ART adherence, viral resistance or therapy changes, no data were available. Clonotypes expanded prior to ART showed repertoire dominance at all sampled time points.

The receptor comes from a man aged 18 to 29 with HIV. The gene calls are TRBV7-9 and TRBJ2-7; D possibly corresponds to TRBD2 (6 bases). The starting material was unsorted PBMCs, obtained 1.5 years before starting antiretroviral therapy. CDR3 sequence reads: CASSPLVGGSEQYF. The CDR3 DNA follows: TGTGCCAGCAGCCCGTTGGTCGGGGGTTCCGAGCAGTACTTC.